Below are 23 T cell receptor beta chains sequenced from a single sample in a study of blood T cell repertoires in COVID-19. Clones were read by immunoSEQ multiplex PCR, and TCRdb kept only the in-frame ones, dropping some. The sample lists about 81,000 clones, under 85% occurring once. The sequenced sample was peripheral blood. All receptors come from a human donor in a cohort sampled during active COVID-19.

J is TRBJ1-1 and V is TRBV3-1 (or the pseudogene TRBV3-2), with D perhaps matching TRBD1 (6 bases). V was shortened by 7 bases and J by 5 bases, with 14 bases between the two germline ends. The CDR3 covers 13 residues. Germline loops: CDR1 LGHDT, CDR2 YNNKEL (reference sequence). The CDR3 DNA is TGTGCCAGCACCAGAAGTAGGGGGACTGAAGCTTTCTTT. It translates to CASTRSRGTEAFF.

The chain is built from TRBV5-6 and TRBJ2-1; TRBD1 matches 7 bases. Germline-derived CDR1 and CDR2 are SGHDT and YYEEEE. V shed 4 bases, J shed 8 bases, and the junction held 12 bases outside the gene matches. The CDR3 extends over 15 amino acids. The CDR3 DNA reads as TGTGCCAGCAGCACGCCGGGACAGCTCTATCATGAGCAGTTCTTC. Its protein product is CASSTPGQLYHEQFF.

The CDR3 reads CASGSLAQVSTDTQYF. In nucleotides, the CDR3 is TGTGCTAGTGGTTCGCTGGCGCAGGTCAGCACAGATACGCAGTATTTT. The chain carries TRBV12-5 and TRBJ2-3; D is unclear. V was shortened by 4 bases and J by 0 bases, with 14 bases between the two germline ends. CDR3 size: 16 residues. Germline CDR1 LGHNT, CDR2 FRNRAP.

This chain connects TRBV28 to TRBJ1-5; a possible D gene is TRBD1 (5 bases). The germline V and J ends were trimmed by 3 bases and 7 bases, with 19 bases remaining between them. Germline loops: CDR1 MDHEN, CDR2 SYDVKM. This CDR3 has 16 residues. CDR3 amino acids: CASSFGGGQPHQPQHF. As DNA, the CDR3 is TGTGCCAGCAGTTTTGGGGGGGGTCAACCACACCAGCCCCAGCATTTT.

The CDR3 coding sequence is TGCGCCAGCAGCAGACACAGTTTCACCAATGAAAAACTGTTTTTT. It translates to CASSRHSFTNEKLFF. The chain recombines TRBV4-1 with TRBJ1-4; D call uncertain. The CDR3 spans 15 residues. V was pared by 5 bases and J by 5 bases, with 15 bases between. Germline CDR1 is MGHRA and CDR2 is YSYEKL.

The V and J genes are TRBV27 and TRBJ2-7, with 9 bases fitting TRBD1. V lost 6 bases, J lost 6 bases, and 15 bases stayed unmatched. The CDR3 covers 16 residues. Germline CDR1 reads MNHEY; CDR2 reads SMNVEV (reference sequence). The CDR3 here is CASSKPLGQGIREQYF. CDR3 DNA sequence: TGTGCCAGCAGCAAACCCCTTGGACAGGGGATTCGCGAGCAGTACTTC.

CDR3 in amino acids: CASSQEGASNQPQHF. DNA for the CDR3: TGTGCCAGCAGCCAAGAGGGGGCAAGCAATCAGCCCCAGCATTTT. The chain carries TRBV3-1 (or the pseudogene TRBV3-2) and TRBJ1-5; tentative D call: TRBD1 (6 bases). CDR3 size: 15 residues. Germline lookup yields CDR1 LGHDT and CDR2 YNNKEL (reference sequence). V lost 0 bases, J lost 1 base, and 7 bases lay in between.

The chain couples TRBV5-1 to TRBJ1-2; a weak D match, TRBD1 (5 bases). V lost 2 bases, J lost 3 bases, and 11 bases lay in between. Looked up from germline, CDR1 is SGHRS and CDR2 is YFSETQ. This CDR3 spans 14 amino acids. The CDR3 reads CASSLSDSDYGYTF. CDR3 nucleotide sequence: TGCGCCAGCAGCTTAAGCGACAGCGACTATGGCTACACCTTC.

The V gene is TRBV19, the J gene TRBJ2-2; 8 bases fit TRBD2. The CDR3 runs to 15 residues. The germline V gene encodes CDR1 LNHDA and CDR2 SQIVND (reference sequence). After removal of 3 bases from V and 6 bases from J, the junction contained 6 bases not matched to a gene. The CDR3 sequence is CASSIKSGGPGELFF. The CDR3 DNA is TGTGCCAGTAGTATCAAGTCGGGGGGGCCCGGGGAGCTGTTTTTT. Filled out from reference TRBV19 and TRBJ2-2, the complete variable domain reads DGGITQSPKYLFRKEGQNVTLSCEQNLNHDAMYWYRQDPGQGLRLIYYSQIVNDFQKGDIAEGYSVSREKKESFPLTVTSAQKNPTAFYLCASSIKSGGPGELFFGEGSRLTVL.

This clone was recorded only once. V gene TRBV11-1 combines with J gene TRBJ1-5; D remains ambiguous. V was pared by 2 bases and J by 5 bases, with 7 bases between. This CDR3 region has 13 residues. The germline V gene has CDR1 SGHAT and CDR2 FQDESV (reference sequence). CDR3 bases: TGTGCCAGCAGCTTAAACACCCATCAGCCCCAGCATTTT. Translating it yields CASSLNTHQPQHF.

The chain combines TRBV5-1 with TRBJ2-7; D is perhaps TRBD2 (5 bases). Trimming took off 4 bases at V and 5 bases at J, with 16 bases between the two ends. This CDR3 comprises 14 residues. CDR1 and CDR2 (germline): SGHRS, YFSETQ. CDR3 nucleotide sequence: TGCGCCAGCAGCACAACTAGAACGATCGACGAGCAGTACTTC. This gives the protein CASSTTRTIDEQYF.

This rearrangement joins TRBV25-1 to TRBJ2-5; 7 positions agree with TRBD2. The V segment lost 5 bases and the J segment 5 bases; nucleotides outside the gene matches: 8. This CDR3 region has 14 residues. Germline CDR1 MGHDK, CDR2 SYGVNS. CDR3 sequence: CASSRLWGGETQYF. The DNA for the CDR3 is TGTGCCAGCAGTCGCCTTTGGGGAGGGGAGACCCAGTACTTC.

The V and J genes are TRBV3-1 (or the pseudogene TRBV3-2) and TRBJ1-4, with 7 bases that match TRBD1. With V trimmed by 5 bases and J by 5 bases, 8 bases remained unmatched. This CDR3 comprises 15 residues. Per germline, CDR1 LGHDT and CDR2 YNNKEL (reference sequence). The CDR3 here is CASSAPAGGNEKLFF. The CDR3 DNA is TGTGCCAGCAGCGCCCCAGCAGGGGGGAATGAAAAACTGTTTTTT.

CDR3 nucleotides: TGTGCCAGCAGTAAAGGGGGACCACACCCAGATACGCAGTATTTT. It encodes CASSKGGPHPDTQYF. The V gene is TRBV6-6, the J gene TRBJ2-3; possibly TRBD1 for D (6 bases). Trimming removed 5 bases from V and 4 bases from J, with 16 bases in between. The germline gives CDR1 MNHNY, CDR2 SVGAGI (reference sequence). The CDR3 covers 15 residues.

V gene TRBV21-1 combines with J gene TRBJ2-7; TRBD1 is taken as the D call from the table, unchecked against the DNA. TRBV21-1 is given as a pseudogene. CDR3 length: 15 amino acids. CDR3 DNA sequence: TGTGCCAGCAGCAAGGAACCAGGGCCCCCCTACGAGCAGTACTTC. This encodes CASSKEPGPPYEQYF.

V and J are TRBV19 and TRBJ2-1; no clear D gene. The germline gives CDR1 LNHDA, CDR2 SQIVND (reference sequence). The V and J ends lost 7 bases and 8 bases respectively, with 9 bases between them. CDR3 length: 11 amino acids. CDR3: CASTNRDEQFF. CDR3 in DNA: TGTGCCAGTACGAACAGAGATGAGCAGTTCTTC.

This chain connects TRBV7-6 to TRBJ2-1; perhaps TRBD1 as D (5 bases). Germline CDR1 and CDR2: SGHVS and FNYEAQ. The V and J ends lost 1 base and 4 bases respectively, with 8 bases between them. This CDR3 region has 14 residues. CDR3 protein: CASSLGGRYNEQFF. CDR3 in DNA: TGTGCCAGCAGCTTAGGGGGCCGTTACAATGAGCAGTTCTTC.

This chain links TRBV2 with TRBJ2-1, with TRBD2 matching 7 bases. The V and J ends lost 6 bases and 4 bases, in that order; junction bases with no gene match: 6. Looked up from germline, CDR1 is SNHLY and CDR2 is FYNNEI. This CDR3 spans 14 amino acids. The chain's CDR3 is CASRGRGLYNEQFF. For the CDR3, the DNA is TGTGCCAGCAGGGGGAGGGGCCTTTACAATGAGCAGTTCTTC.

The J gene is TRBJ1-1, the V gene TRBV5-4, with D unresolved. V lost 2 bases and J lost 7, with 12 bases in between. Germline V gene sequence: CDR1 SGHNT, CDR2 YYREEE (reference sequence). CDR3 length: 13 amino acids. CDR3 amino acids: CASSFFRGGEAFF. The CDR3 bases are TGTGCCAGCAGCTTTTTCCGCGGCGGTGAAGCTTTCTTT. Filled out from reference TRBV5-4 and TRBJ1-1, the complete variable domain reads ETGVTQSPTHLIKTRGQQVTLRCSSQSGHNTVSWYQQALGQGPQFIFQYYREEENGRGNFPPRFSGLQFPNYSSELNVNALELDDSALYLCASSFFRGGEAFFGQGTRLTVV.

The rearrangement links TRBV5-1 to TRBJ1-2, with 11 bases matching TRBD1. CDR1 SGHRS and CDR2 YFSETQ come from the germline V gene. The CDR3 length is 16 residues. V lost 2 bases and J lost 6; bases outside the gene matches: 9. As DNA, the CDR3 is TGCGCCAGCAGCTTAGGGACAGGGGGATTTGGGAATGGCTACACCTTC. As protein: CASSLGTGGFGNGYTF.

There are a few counts of this clone. The CDR3 reads CASSHRYRAYEQYF. Written as DNA, the CDR3 is TGTGCCAGCAGCCACCGCTACAGAGCCTACGAGCAGTACTTC. The chain employs TRBV11-2 and TRBJ2-7; no firm D call. The germline V gene encodes CDR1 SGHAT and CDR2 FQNNGV. CDR3 size: 14 residues. Deletions cut 5 bases from V and 2 bases from J, with 13 bases between.

The V gene is TRBV5-5, the J gene TRBJ1-5, with 9 bases matching TRBD1. The CDR3 is 16 amino acids. The junction had 9 bases not matched to a gene; V was cut back by 4 bases and J by 4 bases. The germline gives CDR1 SGHKS, CDR2 YYEKEE (reference sequence). CDR3 residues: CASSASGTGKNQPQHF. The CDR3 DNA reads as TGTGCCAGCAGCGCCTCCGGGACAGGGAAGAATCAGCCCCAGCATTTT. Full variable domain (remainder filled in from reference TRBV5-5 and TRBJ1-5): DAGVTQSPTHLIKTRGQQVTLRCSPISGHKSVSWYQQVLGQGPQFIFQYYEKEERGRGNFPDRFSARQFPNYSSELNVNALLLGDSALYLCASSASGTGKNQPQHFGDGTRLSIL.

This clone is a singleton in its sample. The chain has TRBV7-8 and TRBJ1-1; no reliable D call. The V gene's germline CDR1 is SGHVS and CDR2 FQNEAQ. V was cut by 2 bases and J by 2 bases, with 18 bases left in between. The CDR3 loop spans 17 amino acids. The chain's CDR3 is CASSLRRSLTTNTEAFF. As DNA, the CDR3 is TGTGCCAGCAGCTTAAGGCGGTCACTGACCACCAACACTGAAGCTTTCTTT.